One sample yielded the 6 T cell receptor beta chains listed below, sequenced in a study of tumor-infiltrating lymphocytes in primary liver carcinoma. It was unsorted whole blood that yielded blood RNA, and germline DNA was also extracted. Researchers generated TCR beta cDNA from 500 ng of total RNA, relying on a constant-region primer. TCR beta libraries came from three nested multiplex PCR rounds using slightly modified ARM-PCR. A C-beta reverse primer and TRBV1-TRBV30 forward primers served in each of the first two PCR rounds, at about 10 cycles apiece. TCRdb reprocessed the multiplex PCR reads via MiXCR and lists one record per CDR3 protein. The sample lists about 320,000 distinct CDR3 sequences, 65% seen once, with roughly 9% in the top ten. The sequencing input was peripheral blood. These receptors originate from a man between 40 and 49 years old with primary liver carcinoma and hepatitis B virus infection.

With regard to this clonotype: Without the conserved terminal phenylalanine or tryptophan, this CDR3 likely stems from a read error. V and J are TRBV11-3 and TRBJ2-3; D tentatively reads TRBD1 or TRBD2 (5 bases each). Germline V CDR1 and CDR2: SGHNT, YENEEA. The CDR3 is 15 amino acids. The CDR3 bases are TGTGCCAGCAGCTTAGGGGGGTCAGGCCCAGATGCGCAGTATCTT. The encoded protein is CASSLGGSGPDAQYL.

This clonotype was picked up many times. The V and J genes are TRBV6-5 and TRBJ2-7, with TRBD2 identical over 12 bases. Germline V gene data show CDR1 as MNHEY and CDR2 as SVGAGI. The CDR3 contains 15 residues. The junction had 3 bases not matched to a gene; V was cut back by 4 bases and J by 2 bases. The CDR3 DNA is TGTGCCAGCAGTTCCCGACTAGCGGGAGCCTACGAGCAGTACTTC. Protein sequence: CASSSRLAGAYEQYF.

About this clonotype: A much larger clone differs from this one at a single base, so this may be a read error. This CDR3 fails to terminate in the conserved phenylalanine or tryptophan, so it likely reflects a read error. The chain employs TRBV12-3 or TRBV12-4 and TRBJ2-3; the D gene could be TRBD1 or TRBD2 (5 bases each). V lost 6 bases, J lost 6 bases, and 16 bases lay in between. The CDR3 is made up of 14 amino acids. CDR3 sequence (DNA): TGTGCCAGCAGCCCGGGGCCCTTTATGGATACGCAGTATCTT. This translates into CASSPGPFMDTQYL.

This clonotype was detected a few times. The junction shows a germline mismatch at one end, possibly a read error. J is TRBJ1-1 and V is TRBV29-1; D is undetermined. Germline V gene sequence: CDR1 SQVTM, CDR2 ANQGSEA. This CDR3 is 15 amino acids long. The CDR3 is CSVAPGWGMNTEALF. CDR3 in DNA: TGCAGCGTTGCCCCTGGATGGGGTATGAACACTGAAGCTCTCTTT.

Regarding this clonotype: This clone may be a read error of a much larger clone one base away. V is TRBV12-3 or TRBV12-4 and J is TRBJ1-2, with D tentatively TRBD1 (6 bases). V lost 5 bases and J lost 4, with 11 bases in between. The CDR3 is made up of 13 amino acids. The DNA of the CDR3 is TGTGCCAGCAGTATACAGGGTTCCTATGGCTACACCTTC. It specifies CASSIQGSYGYTF.

Comment on this clonotype: The junction departs from the called germline gene at one end, perhaps through a read error. The CDR3 DNA follows: TGTGTCTGCAGCTTAGGGGTCAGCAACAACGAGCAGTTCTTC. Translating it yields CVCSLGVSNNEQFF. The V call is TRBV11-3, the J call TRBJ2-1; maybe TRBD1 (5 bases). Germline CDR1 reads SGHNT; CDR2 reads YENEEA. The CDR3 totals 14 residues.